The rows below give T cell receptor beta chains drawn from one sample of a study of T-cell memory formation after mild COVID-19. TCRdb processed the 5' RACE reads anew with MiXCR; each CDR3 protein has one entry. The sample carries 300,000 to 400,000 distinct CDR3 sequences, roughly 21% recorded once. Sequenced: PBMCs or a T cell subset sorted from them (not recorded which). These receptors all stem from an adult woman who had mild COVID-19 (a few samples of this study predate the infection). Cell type and time point are not known. CDR3s include the opening cysteine and the closing phenylalanine or tryptophan.

TRBV5-6	15	TRBJ2-7	CASSLVTSGFYEQYF
TRBV9	14	TRBJ2-3	CASSVDRRGDTQYF
TRBV20-1	14	TRBJ2-7	CSARGLAGSYEQYF
TRBV29-1	13	TRBJ1-5	CSVQENSNQPQHF
TRBV20-1	12	TRBJ2-7	CSATVSLHEQYF
TRBV20-1	12	TRBJ2-5	CSASPGTLSPYF
TRBV20-1	17	TRBJ2-7	CSARDRLLAPHPYEQYF
TRBV12-3/TRBV12-4	14	TRBJ1-1	CASSLGNLNTEAFF
TRBV5-1	17	TRBJ2-3	CASSLGQGDPSTDTQYF
TRBV5-1	15	TRBJ2-1	CASSLVAGQAAEGFF
TRBV5-5	13	TRBJ1-4	CASSRQLNEKLFF
TRBV24-1	16	TRBJ2-5	CATSDRSGENQETQYF
TRBV20-1	13	TRBJ1-5	CSAREGAGQPQHF
TRBV5-1	14	TRBJ1-4	CASSLGDGNEKLFF
TRBV12-3/TRBV12-4	15	TRBJ1-4	CASSLSVTTNEKLFF
TRBV9	15	TRBJ2-7	CASSVAGQGGYEQYF
TRBV11-3	13	TRBJ2-5	CASSSVSGQTQYF
TRBV5-1	13	TRBJ1-1	CASSRDNSPEAFF
TRBV6-5	14	TRBJ2-3	CASTDVGGADTQYF
TRBV12-3/TRBV12-4	15	TRBJ2-1	CASSKGLAEINEQFF
TRBV5-1	17	TRBJ1-1	CASRYRGAGDFGTEAFF
TRBV24-1	13	TRBJ2-1	CATSRSGSYEQFF
TRBV28	13	TRBJ1-2	CARREERKDGYTF
TRBV5-5	16	TRBJ2-2	CASSLVAGPNTGELFF
TRBV24-1	14	TRBJ2-6	CATSQGSGANVLTF
TRBV4-1	16	TRBJ2-7	CASSPQVGGRSYEQYF
TRBV12-3/TRBV12-4	14	TRBJ2-7	CASSPTGPGHEQYF
TRBV7-9	17	TRBJ2-7	CASSIGTSGRLAYEQYF
TRBV24-1	13	TRBJ1-5	CATSAQSNQPQHF
TRBV7-8	14	TRBJ2-6	CASLRDYGANVLTF
TRBV18	14	TRBJ2-1	CASSPTVAYNEQFF
TRBV19	15	TRBJ2-7	CASATLTGWNYEQYF
TRBV27	14	TRBJ1-1	CASRSGRDDTEAFF
TRBV29-1	14	TRBJ2-1	CSVVGQGSYNEQFF
TRBV4-2	16	TRBJ2-3	CASSQEVAAYTDTQYF
TRBV20-1	12	TRBJ1-5	CSASRRNQPQHF
TRBV7-2	17	TRBJ1-4	CASSLGGKRTTNEKLFF
TRBV9	17	TRBJ2-7	CASSALPTGHLSYEQYF
TRBV4-3	15	TRBJ1-2	CASSQGRTGYYGYTF
TRBV9	14	TRBJ2-1	CASSVGPEGIEQFF
TRBV15	15	TRBJ1-1	CATSRTGRGPTEAFF